These 20 T cell receptor beta chains came from one sample sequenced in a study of T cells in Graves' hyperthyroidism and ophthalmopathy. RNA transcripts provided the source from which TCR beta CDR3 regions were amplified. HTBI primers were employed in a first-round RT-PCR of the TCR CDR3. TCRdb recomputed calls from the multiplex PCR reads with MiXCR, one row per CDR3 protein. This table has 690,000 or so distinct CDR3 sequences, approximately 19% appearing once. The specimen was blood. The receptors were sampled from a woman between 50 and 59 years old with Graves' hyperthyroidism that later progressed to Graves' ophthalmopathy.

The chain couples TRBV9 to TRBJ1-1; D ambiguous. The CDR3 loop spans 15 amino acids. Trimming left V 0 bases short and J 5 bases short, with 14 bases between. The germline gives CDR1 SGDLS, CDR2 YYNGEE. The CDR3 sequence is CASSVVMGVETEAFF. The CDR3 DNA sequence: TGTGCCAGCAGCGTAGTGATGGGAGTGGAAACTGAAGCTTTCTTT.

This clonotype was picked up a small number of times. This chain joins TRBV7-2 and TRBJ2-6; 10 bases map to TRBD1. Unmatched junction bases numbered 6, after V lost 1 base and J lost 0 bases. CDR1 SGHTA and CDR2 FQGNSA come from the germline V gene. The CDR3 is 19 amino acids. CDR3: CASSLVGTGAGSGANVLTF. The CDR3 DNA sequence: TGTGCCAGCAGCTTAGTAGGGACAGGGGCCGGCTCTGGGGCCAACGTCCTGACTTTC. Supplemented by reference TRBV7-2 and TRBJ2-6, the full variable domain reads GAGVSQSPSNKVTEKGKDVELRCDPISGHTALYWYRQSLGQGLEFLIYFQGNSAPDKSGLPSDRFSAERTGGSVSTLTIQRTQQEDSAVYLCASSLVGTGAGSGANVLTFGAGSRLTVL.

This sequence joins TRBV20-1 and TRBJ2-7, with a tentative D call TRBD2 (8 bases). This CDR3 has 14 residues. V lost 5 bases and J 1 base, leaving 15 bases between the germline ends. Per the germline V gene, CDR1 is DFQATT and CDR2 is SNEGSKA (reference sequence). The CDR3 bases are TGCAGTGCTGAGGGGGCGGGGGGATCCTACGAGCAGTACTTC. It is translated as CSAEGAGGSYEQYF.

This clonotype was detected once. The chain carries TRBV28 and TRBJ1-1; a possible D gene is TRBD1 (5 bases). Germline assignment: CDR1 MDHEN and CDR2 SYDVKM. The CDR3 contains 13 residues. V lost 7 bases to trimming and J lost 5 bases, with 14 bases between them. CDR3 in amino acids: CASITGGGTEAFF. The DNA for the CDR3 is TGTGCCAGCATCACGGGTGGGGGAACTGAAGCTTTCTTT. Together with reference TRBV28 and TRBJ1-1, the CDR3 gives the full variable domain: DVKVTQSSRYLVKRTGEKVFLECVQDMDHENMFWYRQDPGLGLRLIYFSYDVKMKEKGDIPEGYSVSREKKERFSLILESASTNQTSMYLCASITGGGTEAFFGQGTRLTVV.

This clonotype came up many times. J is TRBJ1-4 and V is TRBV2; D might be TRBD1 (5 bases). V was clipped by 10 bases and J by 3 bases, with 15 bases between them. CDR1 is SNHLY and CDR2 is FYNNEI in the germline V gene. CDR3 size: 14 residues. CDR3: CATAGGGANEKLFF. The CDR3 DNA reads as TGTGCCACCGCCGGGGGAGGGGCTAATGAAAAACTGTTTTTT.

This clonotype came up a few times. The chain employs TRBV9 and TRBJ1-1, with D possibly being TRBD1 (6 bases). Per the germline V gene, CDR1 is SGDLS and CDR2 is YYNGEE. V lost 0 bases to trimming and J lost 0 bases, with 9 bases between them. This CDR3 spans 15 amino acids. The chain's CDR3 is CASSVEGHMNTEAFF. The DNA of the CDR3 is TGTGCCAGCAGCGTAGAGGGACACATGAACACTGAAGCTTTCTTT.

A few counts support this clonotype. The chain joins TRBV4-2 to TRBJ2-3; no firm D call. In germline, CDR1 is LGHNA, CDR2 YNFKEQ. The CDR3 is 15 amino acids. The V and J ends lost 0 bases and 2 bases respectively, with 9 bases between them. The CDR3: CASSQEHPYTDTQYF. The CDR3 region has the DNA TGTGCCAGCAGCCAAGAACACCCTTACACAGATACGCAGTATTTT.

The chain joins TRBV19 to TRBJ2-3; 9 bases are shared with TRBD2. This CDR3 comprises 15 residues. The ends lost 1 base at V and 4 bases at J; junction bases unmatched: 3. CDR1 is LNHDA, CDR2 SQIVND, per germline (reference sequence). The CDR3: CASSIAAGGPDTQYF. Written as DNA, the CDR3 is TGTGCCAGTAGTATAGCGGCGGGGGGGCCAGATACGCAGTATTTT.

This clonotype was seen once. This sequence joins TRBV11-3 and TRBJ2-1; D remains unclear. This CDR3 is 13 amino acids long. V shed 5 bases and J shed 6 bases, with 11 bases lying between them. Germline V lookup: CDR1 SGHNT, CDR2 YENEEA. CDR3 loop: CASSHTATNEQFF. The CDR3 DNA reads as TGTGCCAGCAGCCATACGGCGACCAATGAGCAGTTCTTC.

The gene calls are TRBV7-9 and TRBJ2-1, with 8 positions matching TRBD2. Germline V gene lookup returns CDR1 SEHNR and CDR2 FQNEAQ (reference sequence). This CDR3 region has 17 residues. Germline trimming cut 3 bases from V and 5 bases from J; bases unmatched to any gene: 12. The CDR3 sequence is CASSFWGPSGPDNEQFF. In nucleotides, the CDR3 is TGTGCCAGCAGCTTTTGGGGCCCTAGCGGGCCTGACAATGAGCAGTTCTTC.

This clonotype appeared many times. This sequence joins TRBV20-1 and TRBJ2-7; 8 positions agree with TRBD2. Germline V gene data show CDR1 as DFQATT and CDR2 as SNEGSKA (reference sequence). There are 13 residues in the CDR3. Germline trimming cut 3 bases from V and 3 bases from J; bases unmatched to any gene: 4. The CDR3 DNA is TGCAGTGCTAGTCCTAGCGGGTTCTACGAGCAGTACTTC. Encoded protein: CSASPSGFYEQYF.

This clonotype was recorded at least ten times. The chain combines TRBV11-2 with TRBJ1-3; D remains ambiguous. CDR1 and CDR2 from the germline V gene are SGHAT and FQNNGV. CDR3 length: 14 residues. V lost 5 bases and J lost 3, with 11 bases in between. The CDR3 protein is CASSPERVGNTIYF. The CDR3 region has the DNA TGTGCCAGCAGCCCCGAGAGGGTTGGAAACACCATATATTTT.

The table lists this clonotype with a few counts. The chain recombines TRBV29-1 with TRBJ1-3; the D is unclear. The ends were cut back, 5 bases at V and 1 base at J, with 3 bases in the middle. The germline CDR1 and CDR2 sequences are SQVTM and ANQGSEA. This CDR3 has 11 amino acids. The CDR3 sequence is CSVRSGNTIYF. The CDR3 nucleotides are TGCAGCGTTCGATCTGGAAACACCATATATTTT.

In this sample, this clonotype turned up many times. The V call is TRBV3-1, the J call TRBJ1-2; D remains unclear. The CDR3 runs 17 residues. Germline CDR1 and CDR2: LGHDT and YNNKEL (reference sequence). V lost 3 bases, J lost 3 bases, and 20 bases lay in between. The CDR3 sequence: CASSHNTFRKGDYGYTF. CDR3 nucleotides: TGTGCCAGCAGCCACAACACATTCAGGAAGGGAGACTATGGCTACACCTTC.

The CDR3 here is CASSLNYGFQETQYF. DNA of the CDR3: TGTGCCAGCAGTTTAAATTACGGTTTCCAAGAGACCCAGTACTTC. This rearrangement joins TRBV27 to TRBJ2-5; D not resolved. The V end was cut by 2 bases, the J end by 1 base, with 11 bases between. Germline CDR1 and CDR2: MNHEY and SMNVEV (reference sequence). This CDR3 spans 15 amino acids.

This clonotype appeared a few times. The rearrangement links TRBV6-6 to TRBJ1-2; 9 nucleotides match TRBD1. Germline CDR1 and CDR2: MNHNY and SVGAGI (reference sequence). The J segment lost 5 bases and the V segment lost 2 bases, leaving 6 bases of the junction unmatched. This CDR3 has 15 residues. The CDR3, as DNA: TGTGCCAGCAGTTACGTGGGACAGGGTGGTTATGGCTACACCTTC. Protein: CASSYVGQGGYGYTF.

The table lists this clonotype with many counts. This rearrangement joins TRBV12-3 or TRBV12-4 to TRBJ2-3, with 8 nucleotides matching TRBD1. Germline trimming cut 2 bases from V and 4 bases from J; bases unmatched to any gene: 2. CDR3 size: 14 residues. The CDR3 sequence is CASSLRTGPDTQYF. The CDR3 bases are TGTGCCAGCAGTTTAAGGACAGGGCCAGATACGCAGTATTTT.

This clonotype was seen more than once but under ten times. The V and J genes are TRBV6-1 and TRBJ1-1, with TRBD1 as a possible D gene (5 bases). CDR1 and CDR2 from the germline V gene are MNHNS and SASEGT. This CDR3 comprises 14 residues. V was shortened by 6 bases and J by 0 bases, with 11 bases between the two germline ends. The CDR3 DNA reads as TGTGCCAGCAGGCGGACATCTATGAACACTGAAGCTTTCTTT. It encodes CASRRTSMNTEAFF.

This clonotype has ten or more counts. The chain joins TRBV3-1 to TRBJ2-2; unclear D gene. This CDR3 is built from 12 residues. Germline V gene lookup returns CDR1 LGHDT and CDR2 YNNKEL (reference sequence). Deletions cut 5 bases from V and 4 bases from J, with 5 bases between. The CDR3, as DNA: TGTGCCAGCAGCGGGATCACCGGGGAGCTGTTTTTT. This translates into CASSGITGELFF.

J is TRBJ2-5 and V is TRBV7-6, with a tentative D call TRBD2 (6 bases). CDR1 and CDR2 from the germline V gene are SGHVS and FNYEAQ. V lost 1 base to trimming and J lost 4 bases, with 19 bases between them. The CDR3 has 17 amino acids. The CDR3 DNA reads as TGTGCCAGCAGCTTAGAGTGGGACTCATCCATCAGAGAGACCCAGTACTTC. Protein product: CASSLEWDSSIRETQYF.